This TCR beta chain was sequenced for a study of identical twins. Overall study results and limits: Abundant beta clonotypes from cord blood had fewer insertions, unlike memory repertoires, which showed none. In zero-insertion analyses, partial confounding could arise from invariant MAIT and iNKT cells.

This clonotype was counted only a few times. Its antigen remains unidentified. Healthy Caucasians alone served as donors. TCRdb re-called the 5' RACE reads through MiXCR, storing one row per CDR3 protein. The data show 400,000 to 500,000 distinct CDR3 sequences, with over 11% seen just once and 0.95% to 1% held by the top ten. This same sample was also part of a study on yellow fever vaccine responses in identical twins.

This receptor was identified in a young woman in good health. Sequencing was carried out using CD4+ T cells sorted from blood.

CDR3 coding DNA: TGCGCCAGCAGCTTTCGGACAGGCGGAGTTCGAGAGAACACTGAAGCTTTCTTT. Translated: CASSFRTGGVRENTEAFF. The chain is built from TRBV4-1 and TRBJ1-1; 7 bases agree with TRBD1. Germline V gene sequence: CDR1 MGHRA, CDR2 YSYEKL. V lost 5 bases and J lost 1; bases outside the gene matches: 16. The CDR3 length is 18 residues.